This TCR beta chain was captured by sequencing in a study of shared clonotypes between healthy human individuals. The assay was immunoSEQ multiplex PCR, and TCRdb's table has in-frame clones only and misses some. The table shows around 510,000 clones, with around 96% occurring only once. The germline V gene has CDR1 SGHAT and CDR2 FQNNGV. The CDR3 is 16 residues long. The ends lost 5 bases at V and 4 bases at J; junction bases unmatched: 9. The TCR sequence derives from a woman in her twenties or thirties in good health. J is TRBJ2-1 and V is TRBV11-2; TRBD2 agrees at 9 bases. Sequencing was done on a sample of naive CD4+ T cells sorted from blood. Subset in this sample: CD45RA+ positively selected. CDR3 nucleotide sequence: TGTGCCAGCAGCCCATTAGCGGGAGTCATTTACAATGAGCAGTTCTTC. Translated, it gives CASSPLAGVIYNEQFF.